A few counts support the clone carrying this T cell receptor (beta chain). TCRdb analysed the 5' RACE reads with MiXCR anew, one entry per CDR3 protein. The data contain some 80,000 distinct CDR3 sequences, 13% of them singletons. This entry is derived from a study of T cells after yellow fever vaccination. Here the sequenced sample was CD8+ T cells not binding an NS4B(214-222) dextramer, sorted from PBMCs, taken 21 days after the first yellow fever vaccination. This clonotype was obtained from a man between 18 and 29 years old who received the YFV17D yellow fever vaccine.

The CDR3: CASSYLAGDITDTQYF. In DNA form, the CDR3 reads TGTGCCAGCAGTTACCTAGCGGGGGACATCACAGATACGCAGTATTTT. The rearrangement links TRBV6-5 to TRBJ2-3; 10 nucleotides agree with TRBD2. J was trimmed by 2 bases and V by 2 bases; bases with no gene match: 4. Germline values: CDR1 MNHEY, CDR2 SVGAGI. The CDR3 is 16 residues long.